These T cell receptor beta chains were read from a single sample in a study of control samples from healthy donors and cancer patients. Profiling relied on immunoSEQ multiplex PCR, and the TCRdb table lists in-frame clones only, not all of them. The profile shows around 80,000 clones, over 85% of them singletons. Input material: blood. The source is a man aged 50 to 59 in good health. CDR3s include the opening cysteine and the closing phenylalanine or tryptophan. D genes are given only for firm matches. Clone size is shown for a subset of rows, as once, few, many or a class of expanded clone.

D,size,J,V,length,CDR3,DNA
.,.,TRBJ1-3,TRBV18,15,CASSPGGQTGNTIYF,TGTGCCAGCTCACCAGGGGGCCAAACTGGAAACACCATATATTTT
.,.,TRBJ1-4,TRBV2,15,CASSEAAGGIAKLFF,TGTGCCAGCAGTGAAGCAGCGGGGGGAATAGCAAAACTGTTTTTT
TRBD1,.,TRBJ1-1,TRBV7-9,13,CASSRTGVAEAFF,TGTGCCAGCAGCCGGACAGGGGTAGCGGAAGCTTTCTTT
TRBD1,.,TRBJ1-5,TRBV6-5,13,CASTGQGVQPQHF,TGTGCCAGCACCGGTCAGGGGGTCCAGCCCCAGCATTTT
.,.,TRBJ2-1,TRBV24-1,15,CATSPSTEPYNEQFF,TGTGCCACCAGCCCTTCGACAGAGCCCTACAATGAGCAGTTCTTC
.,.,TRBJ1-1,TRBV7-9,15,CASSLGINRNLEAFF,TGTGCCAGCAGCTTAGGAATTAACAGGAACCTTGAAGCTTTCTTT
.,.,TRBJ1-2,TRBV27,11,CATLQGRGYTF,TGTGCCACATTACAGGGTAGGGGCTACACCTTC
.,.,TRBJ1-1,TRBV12-5,17,CASGLVTGPRIDTEAFF,TGTGCTAGTGGTTTGGTGACGGGGCCACGTATCGACACTGAAGCTTTCTTT
.,few,TRBJ2-7,TRBV10-2,11,CASSEGPTQYF,TGCGCCAGCAGTGAAGGCCCTACGCAGTACTTC
.,.,TRBJ1-2,TRBV9,13,CASSVEQNYGYTF,TGTGCCAGCAGCGTAGAGCAGAACTATGGCTACACCTTC
.,.,TRBJ1-3,TRBV11-2,16,CASSRTLSGTGNTIYF,TGTGCCAGCAGCCGTACGCTTTCGGGGACTGGAAACACCATATATTTT
.,.,TRBJ2-5,TRBV18,14,CASSPLRQKETQYF,TGTGCCAGCTCACCACTTAGACAAAAAGAGACCCAGTACTTC
TRBD1,.,TRBJ2-2,TRBV10-1,14,CATRGQENTGELFF,TGCGCCACCAGGGGACAGGAGAACACCGGGGAGCTGTTTTTT
TRBD1,.,TRBJ2-5,TRBV6-5,15,CASTPRQGSRETQYF,TGTGCCAGCACCCCGCGACAGGGAAGCCGGGAGACCCAGTACTTC
.,.,TRBJ1-5,TRBV5-5,15,CASSLGTVTTRPQHF,TGTGCCAGCAGCTTGGGGACGGTGACCACTAGGCCCCAGCATTTT
.,.,TRBJ1-2,TRBV10-2,14,CASSERRQVSNYTF,TGCGCCAGCAGTGAACGAAGACAGGTCTCTAACTACACCTTC
TRBD1,.,TRBJ1-1,TRBV6-5,14,CASSSGQGNTEAFF,TGTGCCAGCAGTTCGGGACAGGGGAACACTGAAGCTTTCTTT
TRBD1,.,TRBJ1-5,TRBV27,14,CASSDRGHNQPQHF,TGTGCCAGCAGCGACAGGGGTCACAATCAGCCCCAGCATTTT
TRBD1,.,TRBJ1-5,TRBV2,14,CASSERGGGQPQHF,TGTGCCAGCAGTGAAAGAGGGGGCGGTCAGCCCCAGCATTTT
TRBD2,few,TRBJ2-5,TRBV6-1,16,CASSEGISGGQETQYF,TGTGCCAGCAGTGAAGGAATTAGCGGGGGGCAAGAGACCCAGTACTTC
.,.,TRBJ1-1,TRBV2,14,CASSEGRGNTEAFF,TGTGCCAGCAGTGAAGGTCGGGGGAACACTGAAGCTTTCTTT
.,.,TRBJ1-1,TRBV5-1,16,CASSLANRDPIAEAFF,TGCGCCAGCAGCTTGGCGAACAGGGATCCCATCGCTGAAGCTTTCTTT
TRBD2,.,TRBJ2-3,TRBV30,14,CAWSDGGGTDTQYF,TGTGCCTGGAGTGACGGGGGGGGGACAGATACGCAGTATTTT
.,once,TRBJ2-7,TRBV14,12,CASSLLGYEQYF,TGTGCCAGCAGCCTTTTGGGGTACGAGCAGTACTTC
.,.,TRBJ1-2,TRBV12-3/TRBV12-4,11,CASSSGDGYTF,TGTGCCAGCAGTTCAGGGGATGGCTACACCTTC
TRBD1,.,TRBJ1-2,TRBV5-1,17,CASSSIAGTGADYGYTF,TGCGCCAGCAGCTCAATTGCCGGGACAGGGGCCGATTATGGCTACACCTTC
TRBD2,.,TRBJ2-3,TRBV5-1,18,CASSLGFGGGASTDTQYF,TGCGCCAGCAGCTTGGGGTTTGGCGGGGGAGCGAGCACAGATACGCAGTATTTT
.,.,TRBJ1-1,TRBV29-1,13,CSVSLSLNTEAFF,TGCAGCGTTTCCCTCTCGTTGAACACTGAAGCTTTCTTT
.,.,TRBJ1-2,TRBV11-2,16,CASSSILRDPNYGYTF,TGTGCCAGCAGTTCAATCCTCAGGGATCCGAACTATGGCTACACCTTC
TRBD2,.,TRBJ2-7,TRBV29-1,11,CSAAGGSEQYF,TGCAGCGCCGCGGGGGGTTCCGAGCAGTACTTC
.,.,TRBJ2-7,TRBV10-3,16,CAISPNPTGGLGEQYF,TGTGCCATCAGTCCGAACCCGACAGGGGGACTAGGGGAGCAGTACTTC
.,.,TRBJ1-4,TRBV11-3,12,CASSFTNEKLFF,TGTGCCAGCAGCTTCACTAATGAAAAACTGTTTTTT
TRBD2,.,TRBJ2-3,TRBV27,14,CASKAGRNTDTQYF,TGTGCCAGCAAAGCGGGGAGAAACACAGATACGCAGTATTTT
TRBD1,many,TRBJ1-4,TRBV6-6,15,CASRPGQGTNGKLFF,TGTGCCAGCAGGCCGGGACAGGGTACAAACGGAAAACTGTTTTTT